This T cell receptor (beta chain) was obtained from a study of T cell responses to AZD1222 COVID-19 vaccine. Study conclusions and caveats: Without day 14 samples, only post-peak T cell repertoires were studied. Clonal diversity was possibly underestimated, and the donors were mostly white British, with more females.

The V gene's germline CDR1 is SGHDN and CDR2 FVKESK. V lost 4 bases to trimming and J lost 2 bases, with 17 bases between them. The CDR3 loop spans 16 amino acids. Sequencing was performed with immunoSEQ multiplex PCR; in TCRdb, only in-frame clones are kept and a portion is missing. This table holds 130,000 or so clones, roughly 90% found once. Points on this clone: Its antigen remains unidentified.

The sample in question was peripheral blood, obtained 28 days after the second AZD1222 dose. The chain has TRBV14 and TRBJ1-1; D is undetermined. The clonotype comes from an adult who received the AZD1222 COVID-19 vaccine. The CDR3 sequence is CASSPIGNRFNTEAFF. The CDR3 region has the DNA TGTGCCAGCAGCCCGATAGGGAACCGTTTCAACACTGAAGCTTTCTTT. Using reference TRBV14 and TRBJ1-1 for the parts outside the CDR3, the full variable domain is EAGVTQFPSHSVIEKGQTVTLRCDPISGHDNLYWYRRVMGKEIKFLLHFVKESKQDESGMPNNRFLAERTGGTYSTLKVQPAELEDSGVYFCASSPIGNRFNTEAFFGQGTRLTVV.